Following are 9 T cell receptor beta chains from one sample sequenced in a study of T-cell memory formation after mild COVID-19. Via MiXCR, TCRdb re-called the 5' RACE reads, giving one row per CDR3 protein. The table lists tens of thousands of distinct CDR3 sequences, over 13% of them singletons. Sequences were obtained from PBMCs or a T cell subset sorted from them (not recorded which). These receptors came from a young man who had mild COVID-19 (a few samples of this study predate the infection). Cell type and time point are not known.

This clonotype occurred a few times. This chain links TRBV6-5 with TRBJ2-5; the D call may be TRBD1 or TRBD2 (5 bases each). CDR1 MNHEY and CDR2 SVGAGI come from the germline V gene. The CDR3 runs 13 residues. V lost 2 bases, J lost 5 bases, and 9 bases lay in between. This chain's CDR3 is CASSYLEGETQYF. The CDR3 region has the DNA TGTGCCAGCAGTTACCTCGAGGGGGAGACCCAGTACTTC.

J is TRBJ2-3 and V is TRBV10-3; D is undetermined. V was shortened by 6 bases and J by 5 bases, with 6 bases between the two germline ends. Germline V CDR1 and CDR2: ENHRY, SYGVKD. This CDR3 region has 11 residues. In nucleotides, the CDR3 is TGTGCCATCAGGCGAGTAGATACGCAGTATTTT. It translates to CAIRRVDTQYF.

The rearrangement joins TRBV6-5 to TRBJ2-5; 8 nucleotides line up with TRBD1. Looked up from germline, CDR1 is MNHEY and CDR2 is SVGAGI. This CDR3 region has 15 residues. V lost 6 bases to trimming and J lost 0 bases; unmatched junction nucleotides: 6. This chain's CDR3 is CASRSRQGYQETQYF. The CDR3 coding sequence is TGTGCCAGCAGGTCAAGACAGGGGTACCAAGAGACCCAGTACTTC.

This clonotype was observed a few times. V usage is TRBV28 and J usage is TRBJ2-5; 9 bases are shared with TRBD1. Germline V CDR1 and CDR2: MDHEN, SYDVKM. This CDR3 contains 14 residues. J was trimmed by 4 bases and V by 7 bases; bases with no gene match: 7. The CDR3, as DNA: TGTGCCAGCATCCGGGACAGGGATCGAGAGACCCAGTACTTC. It yields the protein CASIRDRDRETQYF.

This clonotype was recorded many times. The CDR3 region has the DNA TGTGCCAGCAGTTTGGGGTTGAACACTGAAGCTTTCTTT. Its translation is CASSLGLNTEAFF. The chain joins TRBV12-3 or TRBV12-4 to TRBJ1-1; no clear D gene. The CDR3 covers 13 residues. The V gene lost 3 bases and the J gene lost 0 bases, with 5 bases spanning the gap.

The table lists this clonotype with a few counts. The chain joins TRBV6-2 or TRBV6-3 to TRBJ2-7; D gene unclear. Germline lookup yields CDR1 MNHEY and CDR2 SVGEGT. Trimming left V 2 bases short and J 5 bases short, with 10 bases between. This CDR3 is built from 13 residues. In nucleotides, the CDR3 is TGTGCCAGCAGTTACAAAGGGCTGAACGAGCAGTACTTC. Translating gives CASSYKGLNEQYF.

This clonotype was counted at least ten times. The CDR3 loop reads CASSLGSSGGDTQYF. The CDR3 bases are TGTGCCAGCAGCTTAGGTTCGAGCGGGGGAGATACGCAGTATTTT. The V gene is TRBV7-8, the J gene TRBJ2-3; TRBD2 matches 8 bases. The CDR3 runs to 15 residues. The V and J ends lost 1 base and 5 bases, in that order; junction bases with no gene match: 5. Germline V CDR1 and CDR2: SGHVS, FQNEAQ.

This rearrangement joins TRBV7-9 to TRBJ1-2; D is unclear. The CDR3 is made up of 12 amino acids. The V end was cut by 4 bases, the J end by 7 bases, with 10 bases between. Germline assignment: CDR1 SEHNR and CDR2 FQNEAQ (reference sequence). Here the CDR3 DNA reads TGTGCCAGCAGCTCGTGCCCGGGTGGCTACACCTTC. This gives the protein CASSSCPGGYTF.

This clonotype was seen ten or more times. The chain links TRBV24-1 to TRBJ1-2, with D tentatively TRBD1 (6 bases). The CDR3 is made up of 15 amino acids. V lost 2 bases and J 0 bases, leaving 9 bases between the germline ends. CDR1 KGHDR and CDR2 SFDVKD come from the germline V gene. The CDR3 protein is CATSDSDRPNYGYTF. The CDR3 DNA follows: TGTGCCACCAGTGATTCGGACAGACCTAACTATGGCTACACCTTC.